The 10 T cell receptor beta chains given below trace back to one sample, sequenced in a study of T cell responses to AZD1222 COVID-19 vaccine. The data were produced by immunoSEQ multiplex PCR, yet TCRdb's version contains in-frame clones alone and is incomplete. The table records more than 90,000 clones, approximately 88% of them present only once. Sequencing was performed on peripheral blood, taken 28 days after the second AZD1222 dose. The origin of the receptors is an adult who received the AZD1222 COVID-19 vaccine.

The gene calls are TRBV3-1 (or the pseudogene TRBV3-2) and TRBJ1-4; TRBD1 agrees at 7 bases. Germline lookup yields CDR1 LGHDT and CDR2 YNNKEL (reference sequence). This CDR3 contains 14 residues. Trimming removed 5 bases from V and 6 bases from J; junction bases left unmatched: 6. The CDR3 here is CASSSRDRDEKLFF. CDR3 nucleotide sequence: TGTGCCAGCAGCTCCCGGGACAGAGATGAAAAACTGTTTTTT.

This clone was recorded once. The rearrangement uses TRBV20-1 and TRBJ1-1; D ambiguous. The germline V gene has CDR1 DFQATT and CDR2 SNEGSKA (reference sequence). Trimming cost V 3 bases and J 0 bases, with 11 bases left between them. The CDR3 covers 14 residues. The CDR3 coding sequence is TGCAGTGCTAGTCCCCCCCAGTTGAACACTGAAGCTTTCTTT. Encoded protein: CSASPPQLNTEAFF.

The chain joins TRBV15 to TRBJ1-2, with 9 bases fitting TRBD1. This CDR3 has 14 amino acids. V shed 3 bases and J 8 bases; nucleotides not matched to a gene: 7. Germline loops: CDR1 LNHNV, CDR2 YYDKDF (reference sequence). The CDR3 loop reads CATSSDRGFQGYTF. CDR3 bases: TGTGCCACCAGCAGTGACAGGGGGTTCCAGGGCTACACCTTC.

This chain links TRBV12-3 or TRBV12-4 with TRBJ1-5; no clear D gene. The CDR3 covers 12 residues. The V and J ends lost 6 bases and 7 bases respectively, with 10 bases between them. The CDR3 nucleotides are TGTGCCAGCAGCCACCAGGAACAGCCCCAGCATTTT. Translating it yields CASSHQEQPQHF.

The V gene is TRBV27, the J gene TRBJ2-7; tentative D call: TRBD2 (6 bases). V was shortened by 6 bases and J by 3 bases, with 12 bases between the two germline ends. Germline CDR1 is MNHEY and CDR2 is SMNVEV (reference sequence). This CDR3 is built from 13 residues. CDR3 coding DNA: TGTGCCAGCAGCCTAGCGCCCGGCTACGAGCAGTACTTC. Translated, it gives CASSLAPGYEQYF.

This clone was counted once. V gene TRBV5-1 combines with J gene TRBJ2-7, with TRBD2 matching 12 bases. CDR1 is SGHRS and CDR2 is YFSETQ in the germline V gene. The CDR3 extends over 14 amino acids. V lost 4 bases to trimming and J lost 6 bases; unmatched junction nucleotides: 5. The CDR3 here is CASSPGLAGGEQYF. The DNA of the CDR3 is TGCGCCAGCAGCCCGGGACTAGCGGGCGGCGAGCAGTACTTC.

CDR3 protein: CASRAGENQPQHF. The CDR3 coding sequence is TGTGCCAGCAGAGCAGGGGAAAATCAGCCCCAGCATTTT. This chain joins TRBV6-5 and TRBJ1-5; a weak D match, TRBD1 (6 bases). This CDR3 is built from 13 residues. In germline, CDR1 is MNHEY, CDR2 SVGAGI. The V and J ends lost 6 bases and 4 bases respectively, with 10 bases between them.

The DNA for the CDR3 is TGTGCCAGCTCAGACCAGAATAATTCACCCCTCCACTTT. It translates to CASSDQNNSPLHF. The rearrangement joins TRBV18 to TRBJ1-6; no firm D call. CDR3 length: 13 residues. Germline assignment: CDR1 KGHSH and CDR2 LQKENI. V was shortened by 5 bases and J by 5 bases, with 7 bases between the two germline ends.

The V and J genes are TRBV5-1 and TRBJ2-2, with 11 bases matching TRBD2. There are 15 residues in the CDR3. Per germline, CDR1 SGHRS and CDR2 YFSETQ. V dropped 3 bases and J dropped 4; count of bases not matched to a gene: 2. The CDR3 DNA follows: TGCGCCAGCAGCTCCGGACTAGCGGGCACCGGGGAGCTGTTTTTT. As protein: CASSSGLAGTGELFF.

This chain links TRBV2 with TRBJ1-4; D is ambiguous. From germline, CDR1 is SNHLY and CDR2 FYNNEI. The CDR3 runs 13 residues. V lost 5 bases, J lost 7 bases, and 11 bases lay in between. The CDR3: CASSTSSLEKLFF. The CDR3 coding sequence is TGTGCCAGCAGTACCTCCTCACTTGAAAAACTGTTTTTT.